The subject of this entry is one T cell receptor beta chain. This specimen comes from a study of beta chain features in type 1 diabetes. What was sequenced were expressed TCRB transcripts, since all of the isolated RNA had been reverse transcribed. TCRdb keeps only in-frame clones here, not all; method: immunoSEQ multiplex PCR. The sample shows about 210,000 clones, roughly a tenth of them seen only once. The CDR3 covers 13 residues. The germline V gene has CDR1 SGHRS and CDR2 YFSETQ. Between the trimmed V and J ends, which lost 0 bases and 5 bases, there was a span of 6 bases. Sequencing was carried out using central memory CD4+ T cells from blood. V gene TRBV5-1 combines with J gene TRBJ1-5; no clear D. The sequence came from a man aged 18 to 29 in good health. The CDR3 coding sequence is TGCGCCAGCAGCTTGGGGGCAGATCAGCCCCAGCATTTT. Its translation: CASSLGADQPQHF.